This T cell receptor (beta chain) was sequenced for a study of identical twins. The CDR3 is 15 residues long. V gave up 6 bases and J gave up 4 bases; unmatched junction bases: 11. From germline, CDR1 is SGHNT and CDR2 YENEEA. From the 5' RACE reads, TCRdb called clonotypes with MiXCR, one entry per CDR3 protein. Of just under 650,000 distinct CDR3 sequences in the sample, less than 9% were seen once. Study results and caveats: The models systematically underestimated how much out-of-frame TCR alpha was shared in monozygotic twins. Insertions were fewer in abundant cord blood beta clonotypes, whereas memory repertoires showed none of this pattern.

A note on this clonotype: What it recognizes is unknown.

These data are also associated with another study on yellow fever vaccine responses in identical twins.

This chain joins TRBV11-3 and TRBJ2-7, with 8 bases that match TRBD1. The sequenced sample was PBMCs. The source of this sequence is a woman under 30 in good health. The CDR3 sequence is CASSPPGQAHYEQYF. In DNA form, the CDR3 reads TGTGCCAGCAGTCCACCGGGACAGGCCCATTACGAGCAGTACTTC.